These 21 T cell receptor beta chains were sequenced from one sample in a study of blood T cell repertoires in COVID-19 (dated by TCRdb to 2020 to 2022). The library was made by the immunoSEQ multiplex PCR assay. TCRdb re-hosts the immuneACCESS table, in-frame sequences only. Its copies lack some clones; in the studies checked, an unresolved V gene accounts for under half of them, and the cause for the rest is not known. The sample yields some 150,000 clones; 84% were counted once. Of the sample, 14% is held by the ten largest clones. The specimen sequenced was peripheral blood. All receptors come from a woman in her sixties or seventies with COVID-19, enrolled during active disease.

The chain employs TRBV19 and TRBJ1-1; a possible D gene is TRBD1 (6 bases). The germline CDR1 and CDR2 sequences are LNHDA and SQIVND (reference sequence). The CDR3 sequence is 13 residues long. V gave up 2 bases and J gave up 5 bases, with 9 bases separating them. The CDR3 loop is CASSIQGSTEAFF. The CDR3 bases are TGTGCCAGTAGTATACAGGGGAGTACTGAAGCTTTCTTT. Filled out from reference TRBV19 and TRBJ1-1, the complete variable domain reads DGGITQSPKYLFRKEGQNVTLSCEQNLNHDAMYWYRQDPGQGLRLIYYSQIVNDFQKGDIAEGYSVSREKKESFPLTVTSAQKNPTAFYLCASSIQGSTEAFFGQGTRLTVV.

The chain has TRBV6-5 and TRBJ2-2; the D gene is possibly TRBD2 (6 bases). This CDR3 is 14 amino acids long. CDR1 and CDR2 from the germline V gene are MNHEY and SVGAGI. V lost 8 bases, J lost 5 bases, and 15 bases lay in between. CDR3 in amino acids: CASQRAYNTGELFF. The CDR3 coding sequence is TGTGCCAGCCAGCGGGCCTACAATACCGGGGAGCTGTTTTTT.

J is TRBJ1-2 and V is TRBV6-5; 10 bases map to TRBD1. V was pared by 4 bases and J by 4 bases, with 9 bases of the junction left unmatched. CDR1 and CDR2 (germline): MNHEY, SVGAGI. The CDR3 spans 16 residues. The CDR3, as DNA: TGTGCCAGCAGTTCCGGGACAGGGGCCGGATTCTATGGCTACACCTTC. This gives the protein CASSSGTGAGFYGYTF.

The chain carries TRBV20-1 and TRBJ1-1; perhaps TRBD1 as D (6 bases). The ends were cut back, 7 bases at V and 6 bases at J, with 12 bases in the middle. CDR3 length: 11 amino acids. Germline assignment: CDR1 DFQATT and CDR2 SNEGSKA (reference sequence). The CDR3 bases are TGCAGTGTTTGGGGGCGCGCTGAAGCTTTCTTT. Translating it yields CSVWGRAEAFF.

V usage is TRBV24-1 and J usage is TRBJ2-3, with 8 nucleotides matching TRBD2. Germline-derived CDR1 and CDR2 are KGHDR and SFDVKD. Losses at the gene ends were 7 bases for V and 1 base for J; bases not matched to a gene: 6. This CDR3 is 15 amino acids long. The CDR3 DNA is TGTGCCACCAGGAACGGGCGGGGGGGCACAGATACGCAGTATTTT. This sequence encodes CATRNGRGGTDTQYF.

The chain recombines TRBV7-8 with TRBJ1-2; 8 positions agree with TRBD1. Trimming removed 4 bases from V and 2 bases from J; junction bases left unmatched: 6. Germline CDR1 reads SGHVS; CDR2 reads FQNEAQ. This CDR3 contains 15 residues. CDR3 residues: CASSSGTGQNYGYTF. CDR3 DNA sequence: TGTGCCAGCAGCTCCGGGACAGGCCAAAACTATGGCTACACCTTC.

The chain recombines TRBV5-4 with TRBJ2-5, with D unclear. Between the trimmed V and J ends, which lost 2 bases and 5 bases, there was a span of 19 bases. This CDR3 contains 16 residues. CDR1 and CDR2 from the germline V gene are SGHNT and YYREEE (reference sequence). Here the CDR3 DNA reads TGTGCCAGCAGCTTCGGCCCGACGACTGGGTGGGAGACCCAGTACTTC. Amino acids: CASSFGPTTGWETQYF. The full variable domain, completed using reference TRBV5-4 and TRBJ2-5, is ETGVTQSPTHLIKTRGQQVTLRCSSQSGHNTVSWYQQALGQGPQFIFQYYREEENGRGNFPPRFSGLQFPNYSSELNVNALELDDSALYLCASSFGPTTGWETQYFGPGTRLLVL.

This sequence joins TRBV5-4 and TRBJ2-5, with D possibly matching TRBD1 (6 bases). The length of the CDR3 is 12 residues. The V gene lost 5 bases and the J gene lost 5 bases, with 10 bases spanning the gap. The germline V gene encodes CDR1 SGHNT and CDR2 YYREEE (reference sequence). The CDR3 sequence is CASSNRGETQYF. The CDR3 region has the DNA TGTGCCAGCAGTAATAGGGGGGAGACCCAGTACTTC.

This rearrangement joins TRBV6-5 to TRBJ1-2; D is possibly TRBD1 (5 bases). The germline V gene encodes CDR1 MNHEY and CDR2 SVGAGI. The CDR3 extends over 11 amino acids. V lost 7 bases and J 6 bases, leaving 9 bases between the germline ends. CDR3 nucleotide sequence: TGTGCCAGCACTTCGGGGGATGGCTACACCTTC. This sequence encodes CASTSGDGYTF.

The chain links TRBV6-5 to TRBJ2-1; tentatively, D is TRBD2 (6 bases). V was cut by 10 bases and J by 1 base, with 11 bases left in between. There are 13 residues in the CDR3. CDR1 and CDR2 (germline): MNHEY, SVGAGI. The CDR3 DNA is TGTGCCACCTTGCGGGGTTCCTACAATGAGCAGTTCTTC. Protein sequence: CATLRGSYNEQFF.

The chain couples TRBV18 to TRBJ1-1; a possible D gene is TRBD1 (5 bases). Looked up from germline, CDR1 is KGHSH and CDR2 is LQKENI. Trimming left V 8 bases short and J 2 bases short, with 15 bases between. This CDR3 is 14 amino acids long. The CDR3 here is CASGRAGGNTEAFF. CDR3 bases: TGTGCCAGCGGGCGAGCCGGGGGAAACACTGAAGCTTTCTTT.

This clone was recorded a few times. The chain recombines TRBV3-1 (or the pseudogene TRBV3-2) with TRBJ2-1; 7 bases are a match to TRBD2. After removal of 5 bases from V and 4 bases from J, the junction contained 8 bases not matched to a gene. From germline, CDR1 is LGHDT and CDR2 YNNKEL (reference sequence). The CDR3 extends over 15 amino acids. This CDR3 is CASSVLAEFYNEQFF. The CDR3 DNA is TGTGCCAGCAGCGTTCTAGCGGAGTTTTACAATGAGCAGTTCTTC.

The chain uses TRBV5-4 and TRBJ2-1; tentatively, D is TRBD1 (6 bases). The CDR3 totals 16 residues. Per germline, CDR1 SGHNT and CDR2 YYREEE (reference sequence). Trimming pared 4 bases from V and 2 bases from J, leaving 16 bases between. Here the CDR3 DNA reads TGTGCCAGCAGCCCGTCGAAGGGGGTGACCTACAATGAGCAGTTCTTC. Its protein is CASSPSKGVTYNEQFF.

The chain is built from TRBV9 and TRBJ1-2; no clear D. Germline V gives CDR1 SGDLS, CDR2 YYNGEE. The V and J ends lost 1 base and 4 bases respectively, with 14 bases between them. The CDR3 runs to 15 residues. The CDR3 loop reads CASSVHDTRSYGYTF. CDR3 DNA: TGTGCCAGCAGCGTACACGACACACGCTCCTATGGCTACACCTTC.

The chain is built from TRBV19 and TRBJ1-2; D remains ambiguous. CDR1 LNHDA and CDR2 SQIVND come from the germline V gene (reference sequence). V gave up 7 bases and J gave up 1 base, with 7 bases separating them. The CDR3 length is 12 residues. DNA of the CDR3: TGTGCCAGTAACCTCGGTAACTATGGCTACACCTTC. It yields the protein CASNLGNYGYTF.

This chain joins TRBV6-5 and TRBJ1-2; 9 bases are shared with TRBD1. This CDR3 has 13 residues. The V gene end was trimmed by 4 bases and the J gene end by 10 bases; junction bases not matched to a gene: 7. Germline CDR1 is MNHEY and CDR2 is SVGAGI. The CDR3 DNA reads as TGTGCCAGCAGTTTCCGGGACAGGGACTCCTACACCTTC. Protein product: CASSFRDRDSYTF.

This rearrangement joins TRBV19 to TRBJ1-5, with D possibly TRBD1 on 5 matching bases. Germline V gene lookup returns CDR1 LNHDA and CDR2 SQIVND (reference sequence). There are 14 residues in the CDR3. The V end was cut by 6 bases, the J end by 6 bases, with 15 bases between. The CDR3: CASSPNWGGQPQHF. Here the CDR3 DNA reads TGTGCCAGTAGCCCAAACTGGGGGGGTCAGCCCCAGCATTTT.

The V call is TRBV3-1 (or the pseudogene TRBV3-2), the J call TRBJ2-5; maybe TRBD2 (6 bases). CDR3 size: 13 residues. V was cut by 0 bases and J by 5 bases, with 7 bases left in between. Germline CDR1 reads LGHDT; CDR2 reads YNNKEL (reference sequence). The CDR3 DNA reads as TGTGCCAGCAGCCAAGATCTAGCGGAGACCCAGTACTTC. This sequence encodes CASSQDLAETQYF.

The chain is built from TRBV2 and TRBJ2-7; 7 nucleotides line up with TRBD1. CDR1 SNHLY and CDR2 FYNNEI come from the germline V gene. V lost 5 bases, J lost 4 bases, and 8 bases stayed unmatched. The CDR3 runs 14 residues. This CDR3 is CASSTGTELYEQYV. The CDR3, as DNA: TGTGCCAGCAGTACCGGGACAGAGCTTTACGAGCAGTACGTC.

The chain employs TRBV19 and TRBJ1-2; no definite D call. Deletions cut 6 bases from V and 4 bases from J, with 15 bases between. This CDR3 is 14 amino acids long. In germline, CDR1 is LNHDA, CDR2 SQIVND (reference sequence). The CDR3 coding sequence is TGTGCCAGTAGCCGACAAGTCGGTCTCTATGGCTACACCTTC. Protein sequence: CASSRQVGLYGYTF.

The rearrangement joins TRBV5-3 to TRBJ1-1; 7 bases are a match to TRBD1. TRBV5-3 is an ORF, and what it does is uncertain. The CDR3 has 16 amino acids. V lost 0 bases, J lost 1 base, and 6 bases stayed unmatched. The CDR3 nucleotides read TGTGCCAGAAGCTTGGGGTTTCAGGGGGAGAACACTGAAGCTTTCTTT. Encoded protein: CARSLGFQGENTEAFF.